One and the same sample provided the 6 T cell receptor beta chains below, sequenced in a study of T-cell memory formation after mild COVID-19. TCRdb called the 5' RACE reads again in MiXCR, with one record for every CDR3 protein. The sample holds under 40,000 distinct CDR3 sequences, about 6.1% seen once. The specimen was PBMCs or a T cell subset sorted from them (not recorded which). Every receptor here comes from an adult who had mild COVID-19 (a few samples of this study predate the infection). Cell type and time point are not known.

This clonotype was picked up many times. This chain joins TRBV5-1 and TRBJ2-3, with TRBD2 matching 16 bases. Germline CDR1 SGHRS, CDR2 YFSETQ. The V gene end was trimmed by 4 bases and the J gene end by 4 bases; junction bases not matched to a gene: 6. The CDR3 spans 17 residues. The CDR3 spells CASSAGLAGGRADTQYF. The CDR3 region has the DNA TGCGCCAGCAGCGCGGGACTAGCGGGGGGGCGGGCAGATACGCAGTATTTT.

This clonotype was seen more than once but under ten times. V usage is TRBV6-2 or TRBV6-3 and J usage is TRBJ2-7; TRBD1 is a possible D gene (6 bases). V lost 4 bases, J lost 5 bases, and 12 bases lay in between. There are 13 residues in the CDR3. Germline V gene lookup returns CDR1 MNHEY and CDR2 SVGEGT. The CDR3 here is CASSSRGPNEQYF. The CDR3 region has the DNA TGTGCCAGCAGTTCCAGGGGACCGAACGAGCAGTACTTC.

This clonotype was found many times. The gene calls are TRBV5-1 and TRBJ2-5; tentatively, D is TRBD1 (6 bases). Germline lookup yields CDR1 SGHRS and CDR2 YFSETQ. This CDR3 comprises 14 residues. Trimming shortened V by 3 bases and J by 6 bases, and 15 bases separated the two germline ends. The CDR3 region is CASSWDTEGKTQYF. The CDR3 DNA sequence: TGCGCCAGCAGCTGGGACACCGAGGGAAAGACCCAGTACTTC.

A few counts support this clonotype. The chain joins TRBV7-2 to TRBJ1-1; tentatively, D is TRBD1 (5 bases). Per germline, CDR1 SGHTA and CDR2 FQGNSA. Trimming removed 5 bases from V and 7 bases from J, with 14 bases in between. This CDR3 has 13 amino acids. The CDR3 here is CASSADSKGEAFF. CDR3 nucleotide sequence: TGTGCCAGCAGCGCAGACAGTAAGGGTGAAGCTTTCTTT.

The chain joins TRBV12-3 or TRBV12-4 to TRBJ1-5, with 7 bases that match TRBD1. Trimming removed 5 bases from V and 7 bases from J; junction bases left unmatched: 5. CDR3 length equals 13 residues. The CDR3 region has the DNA TGTGCCAGCAGTGCCGACAGGGACCAGCCCCAGCATTTT. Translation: CASSADRDQPQHF.

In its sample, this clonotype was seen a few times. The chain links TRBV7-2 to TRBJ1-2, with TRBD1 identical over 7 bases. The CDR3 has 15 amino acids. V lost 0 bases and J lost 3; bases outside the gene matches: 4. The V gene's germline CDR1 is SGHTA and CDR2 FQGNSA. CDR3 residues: CASSLAGGGDYGYTF. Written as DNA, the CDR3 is TGTGCCAGCAGCTTAGCTGGAGGGGGCGACTATGGCTACACCTTC.